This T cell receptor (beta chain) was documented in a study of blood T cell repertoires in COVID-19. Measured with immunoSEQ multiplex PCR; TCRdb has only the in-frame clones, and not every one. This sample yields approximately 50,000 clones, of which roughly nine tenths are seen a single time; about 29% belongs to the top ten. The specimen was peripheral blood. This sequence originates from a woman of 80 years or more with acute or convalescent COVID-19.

The CDR3 DNA reads TGTGCCAGCAGGGCTGAAGGGACAGCTACTGAAGCTTTCTTT. It specifies CASRAEGTATEAFF. The rearrangement uses TRBV2 and TRBJ1-1; 7 bases are shared with TRBD1. Germline V gene lookup returns CDR1 SNHLY and CDR2 FYNNEI. V lost 6 bases to trimming and J lost 5 bases; unmatched junction nucleotides: 9. The CDR3 spans 14 residues.